This T cell receptor (beta chain) stems from a study of metastatic and nonmetastatic thyroid tumors. On the study more broadly: Thyroid patients, malignant and benign, had repertoires compared across blood and tumor or nodule tissue. Study-wide findings and caveats: It was reportedly found that TCR beta diversity was significantly higher in malignant thyroid tumors than in benign nodules, a difference seen in both blood and tumor samples.

This clone was detected many times. Antigen specificity is unknown. In the study's own analysis: Building a distant-metastasis classifier for papillary thyroid cancer drew on CDR3 differences across clinicopathological groups. TCRdb re-called the PCR reads through MiXCR. Here the V and J calls rest on TCRdb's processing, not on the authors' analysis. Among about 26,000 clones listed, just under 15% were seen once. All patients reached thyroid surgery having received no treatment beforehand. The sequencing sample was made of blood. The sequence was obtained from a female donor with papillary thyroid cancer or a benign thyroid nodule (not recorded which). Some clones in this sample may be carry-over from other donors' samples.

The CDR3 sequence: CASSYSEEYPQHF. The CDR3 DNA reads as TGTGCCAGCAGTTACTCGGAGGAATACCCCCAGCATTTT. V is TRBV6-5 and J is TRBJ1-5; the D is unclear. Germline V gene sequence: CDR1 MNHEY, CDR2 SVGAGI. V was shortened by 0 bases and J by 10 bases, with 10 bases between the two germline ends. This CDR3 is 13 amino acids long.